Included here is one T cell receptor (beta chain) sequence, with context. Its antigen is still unknown. Clones were sequenced by immunoSEQ multiplex PCR, and TCRdb holds only the in-frame ones, with some missing. The sample shows some 21,000 clones, around two thirds of them seen only once. The sample is drawn from a study of OX40 agonist ivuxolimab in advanced cancers. Drawing of blood for sampling happened at baseline, at cycle 4 day 1, and at cycle 7 day 1. Points from the study as a whole: There were, on average, more expanded clones in CD8+ T cells than in CD4+. Among the least clonally expanded were partial responders at 0.1-3.0 mg/kg.

Germline lookup yields CDR1 SGHDT and CDR2 YYEEEE. Trimming took 0 bases from V and 11 from J, leaving 21 bases between them. The CDR3 consists of 16 residues. This material consisted of CD4+ or CD8+ T cells sorted from blood, taken in a trial of the OX40 agonist ivuxolimab. This clonotype was sampled from an adult with an advanced solid tumor such as melanoma, head and neck, liver or kidney cancer. The chain is built from TRBV5-6 and TRBJ1-5; D is unclear. CDR3 sequence reads: CASSLALSGPFQSQHF. CDR3 bases: TGTGCCAGCAGCTTGGCGTTAAGCGGGCCTTTTCAATCCCAGCATTTT.